This T cell receptor (beta chain) derives from a study of T cells in Graves' hyperthyroidism and ophthalmopathy. It was RNA transcripts that yielded the amplified TCR beta CDR3 regions. The TCR CDR3 first-round RT-PCR relied on the HTBI primer set. TCRdb reprocessed the multiplex PCR reads with MiXCR, giving one entry per CDR3 protein. The table lists about 500,000 distinct CDR3 sequences, 35% to 50% of them singletons. This clonotype was counted ten times or more. The ends lost 6 bases at V and 2 bases at J; junction bases unmatched: 6. Germline CDR1 and CDR2: DFQATT and SNEGSKA (reference sequence). This CDR3 contains 14 residues.

The sequencing input was peripheral blood or thyroid tissue (not recorded which). This chain connects TRBV20-1 to TRBJ2-7; 11 nucleotides match TRBD2. The sequence was obtained from an adult woman with Graves' disease, either hyperthyroidism or ophthalmopathy (not recorded which). In DNA, the CDR3 is TGCAGTGCCCCGCCACTAGCGGGAGCCTACGAGCAGTACTTC. Translating it yields CSAPPLAGAYEQYF.